This is a list of T cell receptor beta chains from one sample in a study of cytomegalovirus exposure and HLA in healthy donors. The repertoire was sequenced with immunoSEQ multiplex PCR; TCRdb's copy has only in-frame clones and lacks some. The data hold 150,000 to 200,000 clones, with about 85% observed a single time. The sample consisted of PBMCs. The receptors stem from a man between 18 and 35 years old in good health and CMV-seropositive. Each CDR3 is given with its conserved first and last residue. The D gene is left open where the match is weak. Not all rows give a size; the values are once, few, many and, for expanded clones, a class.

size | D | J | V | CDR3 | DNA
- | - | TRBJ2-5 | TRBV10-3 | CAISLTGQETQYF | TGTGCCATCAGCCTGACAGGACAAGAGACCCAGTACTTC
- | - | TRBJ1-4 | TRBV6-6 | CASTFEEKLFF | TGTGCCAGCACCTTCGAGGAAAAACTGTTTTTT
- | TRBD1 | TRBJ1-4 | TRBV9 | CASSPRRQGDESEKLFF | TGTGCCAGCAGCCCGCGGAGACAGGGGGATGAATCGGAAAAACTGTTTTTT
- | - | TRBJ1-2 | TRBV27 | CASSLSAGYGYTF | TGTGCCAGCAGTTTATCCGCGGGATACGGCTACACCTTC
- | TRBD1 | TRBJ1-5 | TRBV15 | CATSRGTGEGQPQHF | TGTGCCACCAGCAGAGGGACAGGGGAGGGTCAGCCCCAGCATTTT
- | - | TRBJ2-7 | TRBV9 | CASSGGLTGAYEQYF | TGTGCCAGCAGCGGGGGCCTGACGGGGGCCTACGAGCAGTACTTC
- | - | TRBJ2-1 | TRBV6-5 | CASSERQGREQFF | TGTGCCAGCAGCGAGAGGCAGGGCCGAGAGCAGTTCTTC
- | TRBD2 | TRBJ2-7 | TRBV11-3 | CASSHSGGGSYEQYF | TGTGCCAGCAGCCACAGCGGGGGGGGCTCCTACGAGCAGTACTTC
- | TRBD2 | TRBJ2-7 | TRBV5-1 | CASSLGLAGTYEQYF | TGCGCCAGCAGCTTGGGACTAGCGGGGACCTACGAGCAGTACTTC
- | - | TRBJ2-7 | TRBV7-9 | CASSSPGAYEQYF | TGTGCCAGCAGCTCGCCGGGGGCCTACGAGCAGTACTTC
- | - | TRBJ1-1 | TRBV4-3 | CASSQVIGGQLNTEAFF | TGCGCCAGCAGCCAAGTAATTGGCGGACAGTTGAACACTGAAGCTTTCTTT
- | - | TRBJ2-7 | TRBV27 | CASSFVRDPGEQYF | TGTGCCAGCAGTTTTGTCCGGGATCCAGGCGAGCAGTACTTC
- | - | TRBJ1-2 | TRBV4-3 | CASSQVGGNYGYTF | TGCGCCAGCAGCCAAGTCGGGGGAAACTATGGCTACACCTTC
- | TRBD1 | TRBJ1-1 | TRBV19 | CASKNRDSNTEAFF | TGTGCCAGTAAAAATAGGGACAGCAACACTGAAGCTTTCTTT
- | - | TRBJ2-3 | TRBV6-6 | CASSYPRDNTDTQYF | TGTGCCAGCAGTTACCCCCGGGACAACACAGATACGCAGTATTTT
- | - | TRBJ1-6 | TRBV27 | CASSWGGRAVSSYNSPLHF | TGTGCCAGCAGTTGGGGAGGGCGGGCTGTAAGCTCCTATAATTCACCCCTCCACTTT
- | - | TRBJ1-2 | TRBV19 | CASSIQGNYGYTF | TGTGCCAGTAGTATCCAGGGTAACTATGGCTACACCTTC
- | - | TRBJ1-1 | TRBV2 | CASRPPTRGEAFF | TGTGCCAGCAGGCCCCCAACCCGCGGTGAAGCTTTCTTT
- | TRBD1 | TRBJ1-2 | TRBV5-4 | CASSFNQGAGGYTF | TGTGCCAGCAGCTTTAATCAGGGGGCGGGTGGCTACACCTTC
- | TRBD1 | TRBJ1-2 | TRBV5-4 | CASSLGQVGGYTF | TGTGCCAGCAGCTTAGGACAGGTGGGGGGCTACACCTTC
few | TRBD1 | TRBJ2-1 | TRBV4-1 | CASSQDTGGLFNEQFF | TGCGCCAGCAGCCAAGACACAGGGGGCCTTTTTAATGAGCAGTTCTTC
- | TRBD1 | TRBJ2-5 | TRBV5-4 | CASSAKDRVAETQYF | TGTGCCAGCAGCGCCAAGGACAGGGTAGCGGAGACCCAGTACTTC
- | - | TRBJ1-6 | TRBV30 | CAWEGGPLHF | TGTGCCTGGGAAGGGGGACCCCTCCACTTT
once | - | TRBJ1-1 | TRBV19 | CASSRVNTEAFF | TGTGCCAGTAGTCGGGTTAACACTGAAGCTTTCTTT
- | TRBD1 | TRBJ2-5 | TRBV7-7 | CASSIRQGALETQYF | TGTGCTAGCAGCATTAGACAGGGGGCTTTGGAGACCCAGTACTTC
- | TRBD1 | TRBJ1-3 | TRBV4-1 | CASSSPGTDSGNTIYF | TGCGCCAGCAGCTCTCCCGGGACAGACTCTGGAAACACCATATATTTT
- | - | TRBJ2-2 | TRBV10-3 | CAIRAGVDTGELFF | TGTGCCATCCGAGCCGGTGTCGACACCGGGGAGCTGTTTTTT